This TCR beta chain appears in the sequencing data of a study of CXCR3-negative and CXCR3-positive naive CD8 T cells. General study findings and limits: TRB CDR3s of CXCR3-positive naive cells were more hydrophobic than those of CXCR3-negative naive cells. Diversity was high in both naive subsets and much lower in memory cells.

UMI-tagged TRB cDNA libraries were built via 5' RACE. TCRdb re-called the 5' RACE reads and catalogs CDR3 proteins one per entry, DNA excluded. The sample table sets out around 95,000 distinct CDR3 sequences. In the case of this clonotype: Its antigen is as yet unknown.

This receptor was taken from a human donor in good health. Some clones in this sample may be carry-over from other donors' samples. Source material: naive CXCR3+ CD8+ T cells from blood. The sample's subset: CD45RO-CCR7+CD27+CD95- naive CD8+ T cells expressing CXCR3 (TNR3+).

The CDR3 spells CASSLPSSGGSDTQYF. V and J are TRBV5-1 and TRBJ2-3; TCRdb's D call of TRBD2 is untestable without DNA. Germline-derived CDR1 and CDR2 are SGHRS and YFSETQ. The length of the CDR3 is 16 residues.